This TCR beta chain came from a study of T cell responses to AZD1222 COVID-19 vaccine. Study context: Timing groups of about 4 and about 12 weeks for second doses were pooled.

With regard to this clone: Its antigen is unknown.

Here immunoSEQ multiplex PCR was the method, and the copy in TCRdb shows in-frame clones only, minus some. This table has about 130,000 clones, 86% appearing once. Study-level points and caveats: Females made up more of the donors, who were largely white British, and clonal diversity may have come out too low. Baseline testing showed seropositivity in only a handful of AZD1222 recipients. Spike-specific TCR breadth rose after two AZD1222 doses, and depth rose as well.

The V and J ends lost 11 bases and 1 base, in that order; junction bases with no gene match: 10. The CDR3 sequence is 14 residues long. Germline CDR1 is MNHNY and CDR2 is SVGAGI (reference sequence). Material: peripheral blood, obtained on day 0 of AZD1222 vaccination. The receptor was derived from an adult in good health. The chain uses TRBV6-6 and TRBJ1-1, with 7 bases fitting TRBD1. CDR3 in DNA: TGTGCCTCTTTGGAGGGACAGCAGAACACTGAAGCTTTCTTT. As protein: CASLEGQQNTEAFF.